The rows below give T cell receptor beta chains drawn from one sample of a study of T cells in tuberculosis. Sequencing used immunoSEQ multiplex PCR; TCRdb keeps in-frame clones, though not all of them. The table lists roughly 34,000 clones, less than 97% of them singletons. The sample was PBMCs. The receptor source for this set is a donor aged 10-29 years with latent tuberculosis or without tuberculosis infection. Both conserved end residues are part of each CDR3. The order of the fields is D gene, V gene, CDR3 length, CDR3 protein. The D gene is left open where the match is weak.

NA,TRBV2,14,CASSGKISNQPQHF
TRBD2,TRBV2,17,CASLVWTSGGGYNEQFF
TRBD2,TRBV6-5,16,CASSLGTSGSTHEQYF
NA,TRBV4-1,16,CASSQAAAGGDNEQFF
NA,TRBV7-9,15,CASSLGGRPSYEQYF
NA,TRBV9,15,CASSPRTVPGNTIYF
NA,TRBV5-6,14,CASRIRGVRTEAFF
NA,TRBV19,14,CASSREGEAKPQHF
NA,TRBV19,14,CASSPQGSFYEQYF
NA,TRBV5-6,15,CATQSQGGYNSPLHF
NA,TRBV7-6,15,CASSLGPGPSYEQYF
NA,TRBV5-6,13,CASSLGQNYGYTF
NA,TRBV7-2,14,CASSPRDNQYGYTF
TRBD2,TRBV7-2,19,CASSLASSGASPAKNIQYF
NA,TRBV28,12,CASSLQGNGYTF
NA,TRBV9,16,CASSVGTLGSGNTIYF
TRBD1,TRBV5-1,15,CASSVQGASYNEQFF
TRBD2,TRBV27,17,CASSRTSGRLSQETQYF
NA,TRBV27,15,CASSLRWTTDNEQFF
NA,TRBV29-1,12,CSVEDSAYEQYF
NA,TRBV28,15,CASSLSPGQGYGYTF
NA,TRBV21-1,17,CASSSDTGTANTGELFF
TRBD1,TRBV29-1,17,CSVGKTGGLSGANVLTF
TRBD1,TRBV15,17,CATSEDRGLSSGNTIYF
NA,TRBV12-5,13,CASGLVQAGELFF
TRBD2,TRBV7-9,15,CASRGGSERDYEQYF
NA,TRBV19,13,CASSIGGDTEAFF
TRBD1,TRBV4-1,17,CASSQAGTGPRGYGYTF
TRBD2,TRBV25-1,16,CASSGLGSGRDNEQFF
TRBD1,TRBV5-6,12,CASSLGQGRAFF
TRBD1,TRBV6-6,14,CASSRQGNTDTQYF
TRBD2,TRBV10-3,15,CAIRGLAGEVNEQFF
TRBD1,TRBV11-2,13,CASSGTGVRTQYF
NA,TRBV11-2,14,CASTERLETDTQYF
TRBD2,TRBV6-5,14,CASTSGTSGNEQYF
NA,TRBV25-1,12,CASSEQYNEQFF
NA,TRBV5-1,15,CASSTQAGGQTPLHF
NA,TRBV5-1,15,CASSLTVPQNEKLFF
TRBD1,TRBV7-8,16,CASSTRTGGSYNEQFF
NA,TRBV7-8,14,CASSLSQPGGPQHF
NA,TRBV7-9,16,CASSRSGLSSYNEQFF
NA,TRBV6-5,13,CASSLGTSNEQFF
NA,TRBV2,15,CASRGLTGMNTEAFF
TRBD2,TRBV11-2,14,CASSSPAGGYEQYF
TRBD1,TRBV29-1,13,CSVEDRAGNTIYF
NA,TRBV25-1,11,CASSESTRPFF
NA,TRBV18,13,CASSPRRDQPQHF
TRBD2,TRBV11-1,17,CASSLAGTSGPSREQYF
NA,TRBV14,12,CASSSFYNEQFF
TRBD2,TRBV5-4,15,CASSPTSGVQETQYF
TRBD1,TRBV6-5,14,CASSVQGAGAGYTF
NA,TRBV10-2,16,CASSESGGAVDTEAFF
NA,TRBV6-1,11,CASSVMDSLTF
TRBD1,TRBV19,17,CASSAPKQGAHVETQYF
TRBD1,TRBV6-1,14,CASSLWTGQETQYF
NA,TRBV7-2,15,CASSLSRGGNSPLHF
NA,TRBV5-1,14,CASTSDYRRGTQYF
NA,TRBV30,12,CAWSVGADTQYF